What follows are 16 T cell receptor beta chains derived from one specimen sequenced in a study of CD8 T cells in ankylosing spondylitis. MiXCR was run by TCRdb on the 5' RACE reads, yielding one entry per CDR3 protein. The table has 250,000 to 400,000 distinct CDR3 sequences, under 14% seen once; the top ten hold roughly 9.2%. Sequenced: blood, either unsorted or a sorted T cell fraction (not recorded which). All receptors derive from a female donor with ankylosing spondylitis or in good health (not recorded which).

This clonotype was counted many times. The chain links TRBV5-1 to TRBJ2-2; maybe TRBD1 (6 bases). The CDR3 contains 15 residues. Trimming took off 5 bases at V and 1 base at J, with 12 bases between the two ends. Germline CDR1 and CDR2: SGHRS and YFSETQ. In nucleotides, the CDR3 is TGCGCCAGCAGACAGGGTCTTAGGAACACCGGGGAGCTGTTTTTT. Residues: CASRQGLRNTGELFF. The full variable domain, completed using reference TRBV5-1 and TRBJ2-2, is KAGVTQTPRYLIKTRGQQVTLSCSPISGHRSVSWYQQTPGQGLQFLFEYFSETQRNKGNFPGRFSGRQFSNSRSEMNVSTLELGDSALYLCASRQGLRNTGELFFGEGSRLTVL.

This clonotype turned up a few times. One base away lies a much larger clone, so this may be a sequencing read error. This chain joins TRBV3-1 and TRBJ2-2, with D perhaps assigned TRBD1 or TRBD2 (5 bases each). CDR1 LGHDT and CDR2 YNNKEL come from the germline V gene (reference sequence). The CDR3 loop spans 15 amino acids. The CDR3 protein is CACSQDGTSTGELFF. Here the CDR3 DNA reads TGTGCCTGCAGCCAAGATGGGACGAGCACCGGGGAGCTGTTTTTT.

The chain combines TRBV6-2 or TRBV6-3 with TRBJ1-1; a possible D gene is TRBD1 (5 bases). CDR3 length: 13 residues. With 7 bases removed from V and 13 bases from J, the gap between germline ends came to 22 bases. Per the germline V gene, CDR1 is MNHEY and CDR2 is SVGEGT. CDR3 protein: CASIPSSQGKGFF. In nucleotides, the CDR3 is TGTGCCAGCATCCCGTCGTCGCAGGGAAAAGGTTTCTTT.

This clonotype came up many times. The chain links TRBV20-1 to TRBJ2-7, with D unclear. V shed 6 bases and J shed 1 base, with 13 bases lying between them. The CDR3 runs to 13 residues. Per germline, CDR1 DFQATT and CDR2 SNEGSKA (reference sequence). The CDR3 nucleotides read TGCAGTGCCCCCGTGGCAGCTTCCTACGAGCAGTACTTC. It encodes CSAPVAASYEQYF.

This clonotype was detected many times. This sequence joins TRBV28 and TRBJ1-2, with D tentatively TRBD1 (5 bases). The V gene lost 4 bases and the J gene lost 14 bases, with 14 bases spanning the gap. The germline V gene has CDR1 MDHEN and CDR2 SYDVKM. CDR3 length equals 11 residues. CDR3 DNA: TGTGCCAGCAGTTCGGGACTGGGTACTACCTTC. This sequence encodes CASSSGLGTTF.

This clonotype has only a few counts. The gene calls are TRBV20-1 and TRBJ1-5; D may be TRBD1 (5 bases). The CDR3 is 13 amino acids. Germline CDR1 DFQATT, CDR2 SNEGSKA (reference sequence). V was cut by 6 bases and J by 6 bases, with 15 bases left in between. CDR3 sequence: CSANPQGSQPQHF. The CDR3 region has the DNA TGCAGTGCGAATCCCCAGGGCTCTCAGCCCCAGCATTTT.

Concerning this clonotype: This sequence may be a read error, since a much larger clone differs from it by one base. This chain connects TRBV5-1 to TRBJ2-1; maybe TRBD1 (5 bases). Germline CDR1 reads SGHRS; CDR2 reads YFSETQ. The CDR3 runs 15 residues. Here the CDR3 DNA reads TGCGCCACCAGCCTCCAGGGCCTTCTCTACGATGAGCAGTTCTTC. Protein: CATSLQGLLYDEQFF.

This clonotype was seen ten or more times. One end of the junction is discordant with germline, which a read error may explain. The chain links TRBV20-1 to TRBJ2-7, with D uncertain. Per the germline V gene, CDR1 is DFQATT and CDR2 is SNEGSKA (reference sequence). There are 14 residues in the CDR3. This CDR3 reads CSARGGNSYYEQYF. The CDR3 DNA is TGCAGTGCGAGAGGTGGGAACAGTTACTACGAGCAGTACTTC.

Here the CDR3 DNA reads TGTGCCAGCAGCCCCCAATGGGGAGCGGGCACAGATACGCAGTATTTT. It yields the protein CASSPQWGAGTDTQYF. V gene TRBV5-6 combines with J gene TRBJ2-3; D is possibly TRBD2 (5 bases). Trimming shortened V by 4 bases and J by 1 base, and 16 bases separated the two germline ends. CDR3 length: 16 residues. Germline V gives CDR1 SGHDT, CDR2 YYEEEE.

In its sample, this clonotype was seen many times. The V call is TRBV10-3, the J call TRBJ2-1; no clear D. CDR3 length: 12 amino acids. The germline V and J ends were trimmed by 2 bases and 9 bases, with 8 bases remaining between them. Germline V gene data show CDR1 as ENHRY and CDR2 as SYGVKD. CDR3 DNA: TGTGCCATCAGTGAGGGCTGGAGTGAGCAGTTCTTC. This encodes CAISEGWSEQFF.

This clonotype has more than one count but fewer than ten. CDR3 residues: CASSLVRETAFTPPSGANVLTF. DNA for the CDR3: TGCGCCAGCAGCTTGGTAAGGGAGACGGCCTTTACGCCCCCCTCTGGGGCCAACGTCCTGACTTTC. The chain links TRBV5-1 to TRBJ2-6; the D gene is possibly TRBD2 (5 bases). This CDR3 has 22 residues. V lost 0 bases and J lost 0, with 25 bases in between. Germline CDR1 is SGHRS and CDR2 is YFSETQ. Variable domain in full (rest from reference TRBV5-1 and TRBJ2-6): KAGVTQTPRYLIKTRGQQVTLSCSPISGHRSVSWYQQTPGQGLQFLFEYFSETQRNKGNFPGRFSGRQFSNSRSEMNVSTLELGDSALYLCASSLVRETAFTPPSGANVLTFGAGSRLTVL.

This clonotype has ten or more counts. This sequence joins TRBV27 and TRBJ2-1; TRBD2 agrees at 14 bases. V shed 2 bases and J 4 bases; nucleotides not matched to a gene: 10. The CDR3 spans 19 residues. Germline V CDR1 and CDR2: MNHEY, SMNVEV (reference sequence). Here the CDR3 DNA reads TGTGCCAGCAGTTTAGAAGGGACTAGCGGGAGAGTCCTATACAATGAGCAGTTCTTC. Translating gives CASSLEGTSGRVLYNEQFF.

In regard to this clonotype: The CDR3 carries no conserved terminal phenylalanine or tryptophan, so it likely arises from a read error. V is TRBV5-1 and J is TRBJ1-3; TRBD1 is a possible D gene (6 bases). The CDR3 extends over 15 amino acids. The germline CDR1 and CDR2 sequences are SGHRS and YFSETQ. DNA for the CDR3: TGCCCCAGCAGCACCTCGACAGGCGCCTCAGACACCATATATTCT. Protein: CPSSTSTGASDTIYS.

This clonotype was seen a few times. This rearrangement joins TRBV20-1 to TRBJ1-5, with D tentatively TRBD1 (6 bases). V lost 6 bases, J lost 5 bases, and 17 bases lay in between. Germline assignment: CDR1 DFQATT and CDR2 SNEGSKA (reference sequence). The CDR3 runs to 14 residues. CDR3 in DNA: TGCAGTGCGGGGGCTCGGGGGCTCTATCAGCCCCAGCATTTT. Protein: CSAGARGLYQPQHF.

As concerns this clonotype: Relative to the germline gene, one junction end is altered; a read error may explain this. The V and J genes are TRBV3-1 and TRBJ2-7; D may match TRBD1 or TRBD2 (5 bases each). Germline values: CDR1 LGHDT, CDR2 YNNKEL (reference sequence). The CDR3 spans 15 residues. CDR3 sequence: CATSQGSGLAYEQYF. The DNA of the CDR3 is TGTGCCACCAGCCAAGGATCGGGGCTCGCCTACGAGCAGTACTTC.

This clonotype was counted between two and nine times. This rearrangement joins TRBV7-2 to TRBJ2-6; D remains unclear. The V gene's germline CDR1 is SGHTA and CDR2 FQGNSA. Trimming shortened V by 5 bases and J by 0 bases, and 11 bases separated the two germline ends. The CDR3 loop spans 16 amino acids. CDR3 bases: TGTGCCAGCAGCCTCTCGACGGACTCTGGGGCCAACGTCCTGACTTTC. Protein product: CASSLSTDSGANVLTF.